This TCR beta chain appears in the sequencing data of a study of blood T cells in healthy people across ages. Broader study findings: Higher diversity, along with more naive CD4+ cells, distinguished long-lived donors from aged donors.

The CDR3 totals 15 residues. V shed 5 bases, J shed 7 bases, and the junction held 9 bases outside the gene matches. Germline V lookup: CDR1 SGHTA, CDR2 FQGNSA. This clonotype has at least ten counts. Antigen specificity is unknown. Then a second PCR, running roughly 7 to 11 cycles, was carried out with a sample-barcoded 5' primer and a J-beta primer mix. One entry per CDR3 protein, called by TCRdb with MiXCR from the 5' RACE reads. The sample yields over 1,500,000 distinct CDR3 sequences, about two fifths seen once. The clonotype originates from a human donor in good health. Sequenced: blood. The V and J genes are TRBV7-2 and TRBJ2-1; TRBD1 matches 9 bases. CDR3 nucleotides: TGTGCCAGCAGCCTTACAGGGGGCGCCCCGAATGAGCAGTTCTTC. Translation: CASSLTGGAPNEQFF.